Below are 7 T cell receptor beta chains sequenced from a single sample in a study of blood T cell repertoires in COVID-19. Libraries were prepared by immunoSEQ multiplex PCR; TCRdb keeps only in-frame clonotypes and omits some of them. The repertoire includes about 260,000 clones, around 86% of them detected once, and about 9.8% sits in the top ten. Sequenced input: peripheral blood. The source is a man in his forties who had recovered from COVID-19.

The chain is built from TRBV29-1 and TRBJ1-2; the match to TRBD1 covers 7 bases. Germline CDR1 reads SQVTM; CDR2 reads ANQGSEA. V shed 7 bases and J 4 bases; nucleotides not matched to a gene: 9. This CDR3 has 13 residues. CDR3 nucleotides: TGCAGCGCCAACCACAGGGGCGGCTATGGCTACACCTTC. It yields the protein CSANHRGGYGYTF.

The chain couples TRBV5-1 to TRBJ2-7; D is perhaps TRBD2 (6 bases). The germline CDR1 and CDR2 sequences are SGHRS and YFSETQ. This CDR3 contains 13 residues. The V gene lost 0 bases and the J gene lost 9 bases, with 13 bases spanning the gap. The CDR3 nucleotides are TGCGCCAGCAGCTTGGGAGGGCCGGAGGGGCAGTACTTC. It specifies CASSLGGPEGQYF.

The rearrangement links TRBV6-1 to TRBJ2-5; 9 nucleotides agree with TRBD2. This CDR3 has 19 residues. V lost 4 bases, J lost 3 bases, and 18 bases stayed unmatched. CDR1 MNHNS and CDR2 SASEGT come from the germline V gene. CDR3 in amino acids: CASSATSGLRIGYKETQYF. The CDR3 nucleotides are TGTGCCAGCAGTGCGACTAGCGGCCTTAGGATTGGGTATAAAGAGACCCAGTACTTC.

This chain links TRBV5-4 with TRBJ1-2, with D perhaps TRBD1 (6 bases). The CDR3 extends over 13 amino acids. The germline V and J ends were trimmed by 4 bases and 7 bases, with 14 bases remaining between them. Looked up from germline, CDR1 is SGHNT and CDR2 is YYREEE (reference sequence). CDR3 residues: CASSPSTGGGYTF. In DNA form, the CDR3 reads TGTGCCAGCAGCCCCTCGACAGGTGGTGGCTACACCTTC. Combining the CDR3 with reference TRBV5-4 and TRBJ1-2 gives the whole variable domain ETGVTQSPTHLIKTRGQQVTLRCSSQSGHNTVSWYQQALGQGPQFIFQYYREEENGRGNFPPRFSGLQFPNYSSELNVNALELDDSALYLCASSPSTGGGYTFGSGTRLTVV.

The chain employs TRBV13 and TRBJ1-1; TRBD1 might be the D (5 bases). Between the trimmed V and J ends, which lost 4 bases and 4 bases, there was a span of 10 bases. The CDR3 extends over 13 amino acids. Germline V CDR1 and CDR2: PRHDT, FYEKMQ (reference sequence). Here the CDR3 reads CASSYGGSTEAFF. DNA of the CDR3: TGTGCCAGCAGCTACGGGGGAAGCACTGAAGCTTTCTTT. The full variable domain, its missing parts supplied by reference TRBV13 and TRBJ1-1, is AAGVIQSPRHLIKEKRETATLKCYPIPRHDTVYWYQQGPGQDPQFLISFYEKMQSDKGSIPDRFSAQQFSDYHSELNMSSLELGDSALYFCASSYGGSTEAFFGQGTRLTVV.

This rearrangement joins TRBV7-2 to TRBJ2-6; the match to TRBD1 covers 11 bases. This CDR3 has 19 residues. J lost 0 bases, V lost 1 base, and 5 bases had no gene match. Germline V gives CDR1 SGHTA, CDR2 FQGNSA. CDR3 nucleotides: TGTGCCAGCAGCTTAGTGGGACAGGGGGTCTCCTCTGGGGCCAACGTCCTGACTTTC. As protein: CASSLVGQGVSSGANVLTF.

In regard to this clone: The identical CDR3 is also encoded by other nucleotide sequences in the sample. The chain links TRBV3-1 (or the pseudogene TRBV3-2) to TRBJ2-2; D may be TRBD1 (5 bases). This CDR3 is built from 14 residues. Germline V gives CDR1 LGHDT, CDR2 YNNKEL (reference sequence). Trimming cost V 4 bases and J 4 bases, with 10 bases left between them. The CDR3 loop is CASSPGRGTGELFF. The CDR3 nucleotides are TGTGCCAGCAGCCCAGGTAGGGGCACCGGGGAGCTGTTTTTT.